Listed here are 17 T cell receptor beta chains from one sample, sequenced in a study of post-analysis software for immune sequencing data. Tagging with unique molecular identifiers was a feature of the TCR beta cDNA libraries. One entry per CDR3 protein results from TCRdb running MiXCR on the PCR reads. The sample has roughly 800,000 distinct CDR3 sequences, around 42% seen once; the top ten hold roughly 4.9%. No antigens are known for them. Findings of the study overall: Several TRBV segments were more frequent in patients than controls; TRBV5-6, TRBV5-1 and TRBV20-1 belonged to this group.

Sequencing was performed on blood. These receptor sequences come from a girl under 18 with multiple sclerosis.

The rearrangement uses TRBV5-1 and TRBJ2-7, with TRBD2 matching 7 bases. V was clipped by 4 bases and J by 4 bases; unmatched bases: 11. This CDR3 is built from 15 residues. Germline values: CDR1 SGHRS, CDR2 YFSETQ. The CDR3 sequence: CASSTRGDPLYEQYF. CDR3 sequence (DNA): TGCGCCAGCAGCACCCGGGGGGACCCATTATACGAGCAGTACTTC.

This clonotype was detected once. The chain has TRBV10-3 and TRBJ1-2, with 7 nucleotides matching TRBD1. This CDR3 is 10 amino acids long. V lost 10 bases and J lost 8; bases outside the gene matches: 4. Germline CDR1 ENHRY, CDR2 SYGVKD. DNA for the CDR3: TGTGCCACCGGGGGACAGGGCTACACCTTC. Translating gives CATGGQGYTF.

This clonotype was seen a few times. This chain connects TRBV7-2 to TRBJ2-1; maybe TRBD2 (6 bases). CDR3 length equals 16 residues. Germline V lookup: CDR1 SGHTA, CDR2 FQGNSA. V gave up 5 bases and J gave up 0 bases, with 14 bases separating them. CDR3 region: CASSATRGLSYNEQFF. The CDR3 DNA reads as TGTGCCAGCAGCGCTACTAGGGGACTCTCCTACAATGAGCAGTTCTTC.

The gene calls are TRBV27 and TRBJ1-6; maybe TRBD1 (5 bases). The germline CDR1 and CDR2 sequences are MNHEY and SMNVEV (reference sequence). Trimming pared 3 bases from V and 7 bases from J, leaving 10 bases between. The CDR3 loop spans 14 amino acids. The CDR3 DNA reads TGTGCCAGCAGTTTCGCCAGGGACAATTCACCCCTCCACTTT. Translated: CASSFARDNSPLHF.

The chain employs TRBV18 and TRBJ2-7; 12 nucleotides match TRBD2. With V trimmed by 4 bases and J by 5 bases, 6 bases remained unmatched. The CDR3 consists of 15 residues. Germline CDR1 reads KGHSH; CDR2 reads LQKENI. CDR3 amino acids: CASSRTSGNFDEQYF. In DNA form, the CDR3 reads TGTGCCAGCTCACGGACTAGCGGGAATTTCGACGAGCAGTACTTC. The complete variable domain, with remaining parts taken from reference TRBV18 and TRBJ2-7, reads NAGVMQNPRHLVRRRGQEARLRCSPMKGHSHVYWYRQLPEEGLKFMVYLQKENIIDESGMPKERFSAEFPKEGPSILRIQQVVRGDSAAYFCASSRTSGNFDEQYFGPGTRLTVT.

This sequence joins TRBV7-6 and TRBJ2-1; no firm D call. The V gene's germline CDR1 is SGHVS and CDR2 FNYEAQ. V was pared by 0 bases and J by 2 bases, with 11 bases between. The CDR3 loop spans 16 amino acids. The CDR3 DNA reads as TGTGCCAGCAGCTTAGCCCCCGCCTGGGCCTACAATGAGCAGTTCTTC. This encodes CASSLAPAWAYNEQFF.

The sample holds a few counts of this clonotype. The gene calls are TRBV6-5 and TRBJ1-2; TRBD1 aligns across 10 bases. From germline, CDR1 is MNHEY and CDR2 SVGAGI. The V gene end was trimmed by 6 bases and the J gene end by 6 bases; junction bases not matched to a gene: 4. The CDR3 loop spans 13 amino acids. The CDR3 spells CASRETGGHGYTF. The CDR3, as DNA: TGTGCCAGCAGGGAGACAGGGGGCCATGGCTACACCTTC.

CDR3 coding DNA: TGTGCCATCAGTGAGTCGGACAGGGTAGACAATGAGCAGTTCTTC. It is translated as CAISESDRVDNEQFF. This rearrangement joins TRBV10-3 to TRBJ2-1; 8 bases match TRBD1. The CDR3 consists of 15 residues. CDR1 is ENHRY and CDR2 is SYGVKD in the germline V gene. The V and J ends lost 0 bases and 5 bases, in that order; junction bases with no gene match: 3.

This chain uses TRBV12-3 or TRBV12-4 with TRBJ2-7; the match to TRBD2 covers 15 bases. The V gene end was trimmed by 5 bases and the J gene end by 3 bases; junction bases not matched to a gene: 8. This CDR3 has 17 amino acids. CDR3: CASSPSPGLAGGYEQYF. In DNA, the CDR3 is TGTGCCAGCAGTCCCTCCCCGGGACTAGCGGGGGGCTACGAGCAGTACTTC.

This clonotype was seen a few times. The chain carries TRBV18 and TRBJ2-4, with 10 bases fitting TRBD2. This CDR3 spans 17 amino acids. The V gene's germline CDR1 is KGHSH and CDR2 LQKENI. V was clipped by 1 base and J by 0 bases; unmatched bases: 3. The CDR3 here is CASSPQGLARAKNIQYF. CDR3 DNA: TGTGCCAGCTCACCACAGGGACTAGCGCGAGCCAAAAACATTCAGTACTTC.

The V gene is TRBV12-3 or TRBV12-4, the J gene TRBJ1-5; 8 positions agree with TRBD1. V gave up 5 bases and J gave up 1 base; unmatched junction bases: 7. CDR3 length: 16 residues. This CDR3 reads CASSLRQGKSNQPQHF. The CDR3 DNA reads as TGTGCCAGCAGTCTCCGACAGGGGAAGAGCAATCAGCCCCAGCATTTT.

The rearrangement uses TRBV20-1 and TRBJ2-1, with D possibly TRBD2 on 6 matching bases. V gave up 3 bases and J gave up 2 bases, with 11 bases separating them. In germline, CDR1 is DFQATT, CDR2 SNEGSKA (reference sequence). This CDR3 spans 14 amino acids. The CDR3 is CSARQLAPYNEQFF. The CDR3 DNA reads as TGCAGTGCTAGGCAGCTAGCGCCCTACAATGAGCAGTTCTTC.

DNA for the CDR3: TGCAGTGCCAGAACACAGCGGGCACTAGAAGAGACCCAGTACTTC. This translates into CSARTQRALEETQYF. The chain combines TRBV20-1 with TRBJ2-5; TRBD2 might be the D (6 bases). CDR1 is DFQATT, CDR2 SNEGSKA, per germline (reference sequence). This CDR3 contains 15 residues. V was shortened by 6 bases and J by 3 bases, with 20 bases between the two germline ends.

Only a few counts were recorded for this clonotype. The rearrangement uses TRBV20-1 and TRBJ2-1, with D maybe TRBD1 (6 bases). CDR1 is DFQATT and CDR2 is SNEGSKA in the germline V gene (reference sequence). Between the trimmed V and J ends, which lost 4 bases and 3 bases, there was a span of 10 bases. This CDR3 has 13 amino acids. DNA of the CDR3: TGCAGTGCTAATCAGGGGTACTACAATGAGCAGTTCTTC. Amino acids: CSANQGYYNEQFF.

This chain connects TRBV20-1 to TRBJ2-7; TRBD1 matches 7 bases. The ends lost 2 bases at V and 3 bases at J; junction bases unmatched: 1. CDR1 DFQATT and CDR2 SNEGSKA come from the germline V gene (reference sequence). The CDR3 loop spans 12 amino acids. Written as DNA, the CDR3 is TGCAGTGCTAGATACAGGGGCTACGAGCAGTACTTC. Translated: CSARYRGYEQYF.

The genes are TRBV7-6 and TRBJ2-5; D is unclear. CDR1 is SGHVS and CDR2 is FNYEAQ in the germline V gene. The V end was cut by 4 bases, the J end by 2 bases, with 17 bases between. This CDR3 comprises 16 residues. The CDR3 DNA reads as TGTGCCAGCAGCTCGGGCCACGGGTTAGGGCAAGAGACCCAGTACTTC. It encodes CASSSGHGLGQETQYF.

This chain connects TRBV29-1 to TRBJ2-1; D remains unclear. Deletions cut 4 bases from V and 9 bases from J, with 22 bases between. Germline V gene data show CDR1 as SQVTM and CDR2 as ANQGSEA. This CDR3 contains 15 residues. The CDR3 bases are TGCAGCGTTGTTTTCGCTAGTCAATCAGTGGGTGAGCAGTTCTTC. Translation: CSVVFASQSVGEQFF.